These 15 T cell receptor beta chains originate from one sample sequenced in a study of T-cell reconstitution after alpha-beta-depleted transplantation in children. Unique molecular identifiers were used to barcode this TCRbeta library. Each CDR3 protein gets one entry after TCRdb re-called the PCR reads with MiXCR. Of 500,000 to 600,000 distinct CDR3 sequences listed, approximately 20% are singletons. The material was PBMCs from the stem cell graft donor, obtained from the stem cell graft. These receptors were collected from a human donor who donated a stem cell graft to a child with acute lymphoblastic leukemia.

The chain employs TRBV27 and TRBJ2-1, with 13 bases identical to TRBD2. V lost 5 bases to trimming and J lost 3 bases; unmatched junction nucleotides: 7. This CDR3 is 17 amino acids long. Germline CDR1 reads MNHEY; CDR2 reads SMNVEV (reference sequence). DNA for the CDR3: TGTGCCAGCAGTCCCGGACTAGCGGGAGTCCTCTACAATGAGCAGTTCTTC. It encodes CASSPGLAGVLYNEQFF.

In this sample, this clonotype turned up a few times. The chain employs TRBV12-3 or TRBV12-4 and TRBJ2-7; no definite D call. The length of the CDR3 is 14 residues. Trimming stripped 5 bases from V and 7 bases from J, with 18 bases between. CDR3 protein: CASSPGRVLGEQYF. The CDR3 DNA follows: TGTGCCAGCAGTCCCGGACGGGTCTTGGGTGAGCAGTACTTC.

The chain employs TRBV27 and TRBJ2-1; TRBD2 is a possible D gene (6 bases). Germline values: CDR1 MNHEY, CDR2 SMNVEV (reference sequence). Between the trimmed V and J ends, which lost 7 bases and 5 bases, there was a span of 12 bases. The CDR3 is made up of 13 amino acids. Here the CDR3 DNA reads TGTGCCAGCAAATCCGGCGGGAACAATGAGCAGTTCTTC. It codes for CASKSGGNNEQFF.

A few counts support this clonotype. The CDR3 nucleotides are TGTGCCAGCAGTGAATGGGACGGCTCCTACGAGCAGTACTTC. This encodes CASSEWDGSYEQYF. The V and J genes are TRBV27 and TRBJ2-7; D is perhaps TRBD1 or TRBD2 (5 bases each). Germline loops: CDR1 MNHEY, CDR2 SMNVEV (reference sequence). V shed 5 bases and J shed 0 bases, with 11 bases lying between them. This CDR3 is 14 amino acids long.

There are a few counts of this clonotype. CDR3 DNA: TGTGCCAGCTCACCTTTTCAGGTGAGGACCGACGGGGAGCTGTTTTTT. Its protein product is CASSPFQVRTDGELFF. V is TRBV18 and J is TRBJ2-2; D remains ambiguous. Germline V gene data show CDR1 as KGHSH and CDR2 as LQKENI. The length of the CDR3 is 16 residues. The V end was cut by 3 bases, the J end by 7 bases, with 18 bases between.

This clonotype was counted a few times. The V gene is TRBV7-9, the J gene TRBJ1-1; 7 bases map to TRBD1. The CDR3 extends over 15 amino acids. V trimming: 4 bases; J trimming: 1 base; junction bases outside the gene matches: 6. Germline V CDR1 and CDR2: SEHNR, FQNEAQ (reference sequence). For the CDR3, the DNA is TGTGCCAGCAGCTCCGCACAGGGGCAGAACACTGAAGCTTTCTTT. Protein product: CASSSAQGQNTEAFF.

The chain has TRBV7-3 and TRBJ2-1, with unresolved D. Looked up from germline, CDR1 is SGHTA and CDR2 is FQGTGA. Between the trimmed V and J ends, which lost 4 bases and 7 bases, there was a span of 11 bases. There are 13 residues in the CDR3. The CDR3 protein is CASSSDRPNEQFF. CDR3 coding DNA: TGTGCCAGCAGCTCAGACCGCCCGAATGAGCAGTTCTTC.

The CDR3 is CASSLRLAGGRHEQYF. The CDR3 DNA follows: TGTGCCAGCAGCCTCAGACTAGCGGGAGGGAGACACGAGCAGTACTTC. This sequence joins TRBV7-3 and TRBJ2-7, with TRBD2 matching over 14 bases. The trim removed 5 bases at V and 5 bases at J, leaving 8 bases unmatched. Per germline, CDR1 SGHTA and CDR2 FQGTGA. The CDR3 spans 16 residues.

CDR3 sequence: CASMGLALNEQFF. The CDR3 bases are TGCGCCAGCATGGGACTAGCCCTCAATGAGCAGTTCTTC. The chain has TRBV5-1 and TRBJ2-1, with TRBD2 matching 9 bases. J gave up 6 bases and V 6 bases, and 4 bases lay outside the gene matches. The CDR3 is 13 residues long. Germline CDR1 reads SGHRS; CDR2 reads YFSETQ.

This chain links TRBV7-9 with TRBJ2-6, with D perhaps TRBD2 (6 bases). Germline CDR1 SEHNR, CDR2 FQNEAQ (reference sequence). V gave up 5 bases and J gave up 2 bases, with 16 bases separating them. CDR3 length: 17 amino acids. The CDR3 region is CASSAAGTRTGANVLTF. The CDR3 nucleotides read TGTGCCAGCAGCGCGGCGGGGACGCGGACTGGGGCCAACGTCCTGACTTTC. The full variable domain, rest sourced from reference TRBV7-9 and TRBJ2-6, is DTGVSQNPRHKITKRGQNVTFRCDPISEHNRLYWYRQTLGQGPEFLTYFQNEAQLEKSRLLSDRFSAERPKGSFSTLEIQRTEQGDSAMYLCASSAAGTRTGANVLTFGAGSRLTVL.

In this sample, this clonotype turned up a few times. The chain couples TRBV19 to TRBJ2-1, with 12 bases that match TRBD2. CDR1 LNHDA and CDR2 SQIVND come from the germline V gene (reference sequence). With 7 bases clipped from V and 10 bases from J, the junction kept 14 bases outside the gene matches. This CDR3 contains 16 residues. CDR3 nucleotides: TGTGCCAGTACCACTAGCGGGAGGACCCTGGTGGGAGAGCAGTTCTTC. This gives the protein CASTTSGRTLVGEQFF.

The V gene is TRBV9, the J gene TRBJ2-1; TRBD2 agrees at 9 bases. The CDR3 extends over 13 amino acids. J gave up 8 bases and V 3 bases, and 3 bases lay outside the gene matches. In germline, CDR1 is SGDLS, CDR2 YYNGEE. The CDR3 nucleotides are TGTGCCAGCAGCGGCGGGACTAGCTATGAGCAGTTCTTC. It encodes CASSGGTSYEQFF.

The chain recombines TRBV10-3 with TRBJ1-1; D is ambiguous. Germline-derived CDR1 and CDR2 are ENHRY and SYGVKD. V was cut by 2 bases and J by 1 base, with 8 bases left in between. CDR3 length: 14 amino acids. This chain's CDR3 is CAISEEVRNTEAFF. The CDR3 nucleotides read TGTGCCATCAGTGAGGAGGTCAGGAACACTGAAGCTTTCTTT.

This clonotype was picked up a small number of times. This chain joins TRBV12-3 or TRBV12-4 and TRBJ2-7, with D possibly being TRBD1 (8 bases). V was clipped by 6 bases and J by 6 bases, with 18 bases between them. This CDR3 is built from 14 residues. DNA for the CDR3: TGTGCCAGCAGATTACAGGGGGGGCTCCGCGAGCAGTACTTC. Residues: CASRLQGGLREQYF.

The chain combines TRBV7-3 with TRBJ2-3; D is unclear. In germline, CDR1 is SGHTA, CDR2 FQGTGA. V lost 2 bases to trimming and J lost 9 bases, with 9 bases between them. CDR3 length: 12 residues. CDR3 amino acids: CASSLADGTQYF. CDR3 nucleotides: TGTGCCAGCAGCTTAGCCGATGGCACGCAGTATTTT.